What follows are 9 T cell receptor beta chains derived from one specimen sequenced in a study of cytomegalovirus exposure and HLA in healthy donors. Use of 60 Vbeta and 13 Jbeta primers characterized the PCR. This table comes from immunoSEQ multiplex PCR, and its TCRdb copy is limited to in-frame clones, with some not included. In the table there are 100,000 to 150,000 clones, approximately 78% of which are singletons. Sequenced input: PBMCs. The source of these receptors is a woman aged 45-65 years in good health and CMV-seropositive.

The chain recombines TRBV6-5 with TRBJ1-3; D is uncertain. CDR3 length equals 16 residues. The germline V and J ends were trimmed by 0 bases and 0 bases, with 9 bases remaining between them. Germline V gives CDR1 MNHEY, CDR2 SVGAGI. The CDR3 here is CASSYSDGFSGNTIYF. CDR3 nucleotides: TGTGCCAGCAGTTACTCTGACGGGTTCTCTGGAAACACCATATATTTT.

The rearrangement joins TRBV5-1 to TRBJ2-3; D remains unclear. V gave up 2 bases and J gave up 1 base, with 11 bases separating them. This CDR3 comprises 15 residues. Germline V gene sequence: CDR1 SGHRS, CDR2 YFSETQ. The CDR3 is CASSFGSSGTDTQYF. In DNA form, the CDR3 reads TGCGCCAGCAGCTTCGGGTCGTCCGGCACAGATACGCAGTATTTT.

The gene calls are TRBV7-2 and TRBJ2-1; perhaps TRBD2 as D (5 bases). V gave up 5 bases and J gave up 13 bases, with 12 bases separating them. Germline V CDR1 and CDR2: SGHTA, FQGNSA. The CDR3 is 11 amino acids. The CDR3 reads CASSQRRAQFF. The CDR3 DNA sequence: TGTGCCAGCAGCCAAAGGCGGGCCCAGTTCTTC.

This chain uses TRBV6-1 with TRBJ2-3; 8 bases align to TRBD2. Trimming cost V 4 bases and J 1 base; bases outside gene matches: 7. The CDR3 extends over 16 amino acids. Germline V gives CDR1 MNHNS, CDR2 SASEGT. CDR3 sequence reads: CASSVGPGLGTDTQYF. The CDR3 region has the DNA TGTGCCAGCAGTGTCGGGCCGGGACTAGGCACAGATACGCAGTATTTT.

V gene TRBV6-1 combines with J gene TRBJ1-1; tentatively, D is TRBD1 (6 bases). The CDR3 extends over 14 amino acids. The germline CDR1 and CDR2 sequences are MNHNS and SASEGT. Trimming took 5 bases from V and 4 from J, leaving 14 bases between them. CDR3 coding DNA: TGTGCCAGCAGTCTACAGGGCCCGGGCACTGAAGCTTTCTTT. This translates into CASSLQGPGTEAFF.

V usage is TRBV6-6 and J usage is TRBJ2-1; TRBD1 matches 7 bases. There are 15 residues in the CDR3. The V segment lost 5 bases and the J segment 8 bases; nucleotides outside the gene matches: 12. CDR1 is MNHNY and CDR2 is SVGAGI in the germline V gene (reference sequence). As DNA, the CDR3 is TGTGCCAGCAGTGGCCCCATGGTGACAGGGCATGAGCAGTTCTTC. Its protein product is CASSGPMVTGHEQFF.

The chain links TRBV7-9 to TRBJ2-1; D perhaps matches TRBD1 (6 bases). This CDR3 is built from 17 residues. Per germline, CDR1 SEHNR and CDR2 FQNEAQ (reference sequence). V lost 5 bases and J lost 6, with 23 bases in between. The CDR3 sequence is CASSPKARQAITNEQFF. CDR3 coding DNA: TGTGCCAGCAGCCCCAAAGCTAGACAGGCTATTACCAATGAGCAGTTCTTC.

In nucleotides, the CDR3 is TGTGCCAGCAGCTTGAGGGGTCAGGAGCTGTTTTTT. Translating it yields CASSLRGQELFF. The chain recombines TRBV5-4 with TRBJ2-2, with D possibly TRBD1 on 5 matching bases. V was clipped by 1 base and J by 10 bases, with 8 bases between them. In germline, CDR1 is SGHNT, CDR2 YYREEE (reference sequence). The CDR3 consists of 12 residues.

This clone was detected a few times. V is TRBV9 and J is TRBJ1-2; the match to TRBD1 covers 8 bases. The V and J ends lost 3 bases and 1 base, in that order; junction bases with no gene match: 17. CDR1 SGDLS and CDR2 YYNGEE come from the germline V gene. The CDR3 consists of 19 residues. The CDR3 DNA is TGTGCCAGCAGCGGGAACCCGGGACAGGCTTTCCTAATTAACTATGGCTACACCTTC. It is translated as CASSGNPGQAFLINYGYTF.